This T cell receptor beta chain derives from a study of beta chain features in type 1 diabetes. Since all of the isolated RNA was reverse transcribed, expressed TCRB transcripts were what got sequenced. TCRdb's copy holds only in-frame clones and misses some; the assay was immunoSEQ multiplex PCR. The repertoire holds roughly 330,000 clones, around an eighth seen once, with roughly 0.015% in the top ten. Comments on this clone: Antigen specificity is unknown.

Averaging roughly 0.12 L, one heparinised blood draw came from each individual donor. This CDR3 spans 16 amino acids. Germline V lookup: CDR1 SGHNT, CDR2 YYREEE (reference sequence). With 0 bases removed from V and 3 bases from J, the gap between germline ends came to 15 bases. Study-wide results and limits: Type 1 diabetes patients had TCRB CDR3s that were shorter (moderately but significantly so) in all four CD4+ subsets.

The sample comprised naive CD4+ T cells from blood. This sequence originates from a woman in her late teens or twenties with type 1 diabetes. V and J are TRBV5-4 and TRBJ2-5, with D perhaps TRBD1 (6 bases). The CDR3 DNA sequence: TGTGCCAGCAGCTTGGCCGTGGGCAGGGGAAAAGAGACCCAGTACTTC. Its translation: CASSLAVGRGKETQYF.